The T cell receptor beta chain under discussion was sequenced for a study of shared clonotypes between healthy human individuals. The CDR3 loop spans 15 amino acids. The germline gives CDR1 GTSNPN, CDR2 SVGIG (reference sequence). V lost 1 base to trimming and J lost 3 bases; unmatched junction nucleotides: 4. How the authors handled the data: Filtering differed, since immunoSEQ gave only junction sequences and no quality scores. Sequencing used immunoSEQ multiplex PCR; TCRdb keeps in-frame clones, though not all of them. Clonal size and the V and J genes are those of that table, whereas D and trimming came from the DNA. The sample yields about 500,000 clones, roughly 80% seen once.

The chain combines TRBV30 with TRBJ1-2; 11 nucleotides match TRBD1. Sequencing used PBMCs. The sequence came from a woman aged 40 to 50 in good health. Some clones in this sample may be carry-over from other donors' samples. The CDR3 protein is CAWSGTGGLDYGYTF. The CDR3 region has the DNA TGTGCCTGGAGTGGGACAGGGGGCCTTGACTATGGCTACACCTTC. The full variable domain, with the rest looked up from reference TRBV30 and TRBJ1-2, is SQTIHQWPATLVQPVGSPLSLECTVEGTSNPNLYWYRQAAGRGLQLLFYSVGIGQISSEVPQNLSASRPQDRQFILSSKKLLLSDSGFYLCAWSGTGGLDYGYTFGSGTRLTVV.